The next 3 T cell receptor beta chains were all read from a single sample in a study of shared clonotypes between healthy human individuals. Method: immunoSEQ multiplex PCR; TCRdb's copy keeps in-frame clones and lacks some. The top ten clones hold nearly 1.5% of a sample with around 1 million clones, 70% to 85% of them seen once. Sequenced: memory CD4+ T cells sorted from blood. Subset noted: CD45RA-negative fraction. The receptors here all came from a man in his late teens or twenties in good health.

The rearrangement links TRBV12-5 to TRBJ2-1; tentative D call: TRBD1 (6 bases). V lost 8 bases to trimming and J lost 6 bases, with 11 bases between them. This CDR3 comprises 12 residues. CDR1 is LGHNT and CDR2 is FRNRAP in the germline V gene. CDR3 sequence (DNA): TGTGCTAGTAATTGGGGGCCCAATGAGCAGTTCTTC. Its translation is CASNWGPNEQFF.

This clone was picked up a small number of times. The rearrangement joins TRBV23-1 to TRBJ1-4, with D perhaps TRBD1 (6 bases). TRBV23-1 is an open reading frame, and its role is uncertain. This CDR3 comprises 17 residues. Trimming shortened V by 0 bases and J by 3 bases, and 14 bases separated the two germline ends. The CDR3 nucleotides are TGCGCCAGCAGTCAATCGTCCGGGGGGCGACCTAATGAAAAACTGTTTTTT. It is translated as CASSQSSGGRPNEKLFF.

The chain uses TRBV6-1 and TRBJ1-5; perhaps TRBD1 as D (5 bases). Trimming removed 7 bases at V and 6 bases at J, with 13 bases between. CDR3 length equals 13 residues. Germline V gene lookup returns CDR1 MNHNS and CDR2 SASEGT. CDR3 sequence reads: CASTPWGSQPQHF. Written as DNA, the CDR3 is TGTGCCAGCACGCCTTGGGGGAGTCAGCCCCAGCATTTT.